This T cell receptor beta chain came from a study of blood T cell repertoires in COVID-19. The overall study: Samples of COVID-19 (acute and convalescent) were obtained from the United States, Italy and Spain.

Clones were sequenced by immunoSEQ multiplex PCR, and TCRdb holds only the in-frame ones, with some missing. This sample yields around 170,000 clones, of which approximately 84% are seen a single time; approximately 12% belongs to the top ten. Germline CDR1 is SGHTA and CDR2 is FQGTGA. The germline V and J ends were trimmed by 5 bases and 3 bases, with 13 bases remaining between them. The CDR3 runs 14 residues. The rearrangement links TRBV7-3 to TRBJ1-2; unclear D gene. The sample was PBMCs or T cells enriched from blood (not recorded which). The TCR was taken from a man in his forties or fifties who had recovered from COVID-19. CDR3 coding DNA: TGTGCCAGCAGCCCAACTGGAGGCGACTATGGCTACACCTTC. Its protein product is CASSPTGGDYGYTF.